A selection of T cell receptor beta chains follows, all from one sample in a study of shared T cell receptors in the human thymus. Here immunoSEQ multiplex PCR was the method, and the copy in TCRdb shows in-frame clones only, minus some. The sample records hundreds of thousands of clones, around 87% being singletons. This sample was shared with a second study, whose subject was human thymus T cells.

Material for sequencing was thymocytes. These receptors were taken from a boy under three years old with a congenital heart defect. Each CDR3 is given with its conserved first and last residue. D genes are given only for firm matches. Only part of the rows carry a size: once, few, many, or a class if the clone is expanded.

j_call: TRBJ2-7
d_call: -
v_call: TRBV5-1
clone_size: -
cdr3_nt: TGCGCCAGCAGCTTGAGAGGGCCGTTCTCCTACGAGCAGTACTTC
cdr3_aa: CASSLRGPFSYEQYF

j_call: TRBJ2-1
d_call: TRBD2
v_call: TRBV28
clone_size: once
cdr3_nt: TGTGCCAGCACAAACTGGGGGGGAAATGAGCAGTTCTTC
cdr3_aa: CASTNWGGNEQFF

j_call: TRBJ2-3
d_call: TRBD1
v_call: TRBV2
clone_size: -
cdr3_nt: TGTGCCAGCAACGACAGGGGGGGGGAAATTGCGACTAGCACAGATACGCAGTATTTT
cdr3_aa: CASNDRGGEIATSTDTQYF

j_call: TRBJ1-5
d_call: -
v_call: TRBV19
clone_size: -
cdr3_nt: TGTGCCAGTAGTATTTCAGGACTATTATATAGCAATCAGCCCCAGCATTTT
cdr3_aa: CASSISGLLYSNQPQHF

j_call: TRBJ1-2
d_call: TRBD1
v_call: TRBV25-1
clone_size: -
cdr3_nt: TGTGCCAGCAGTCCCAGGGGGAGAGGGGATGGCTACACCTTC
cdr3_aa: CASSPRGRGDGYTF

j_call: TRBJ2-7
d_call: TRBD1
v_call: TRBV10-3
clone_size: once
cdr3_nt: TGTGCCATCAGTGAGGCACGGGACAGCCCATCGGTGGAGCAGTACTTC
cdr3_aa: CAISEARDSPSVEQYF

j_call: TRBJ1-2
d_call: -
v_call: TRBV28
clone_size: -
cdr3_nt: TGTGCCAGCAGGCCCGGACCGACTACTAACTATGGCTACACCTTC
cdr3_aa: CASRPGPTTNYGYTF

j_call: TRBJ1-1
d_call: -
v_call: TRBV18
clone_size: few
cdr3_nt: TGTGCCAGCTCACCTCAGCCGGAGAGAAGGAACACTGAAGCTTTCTTT
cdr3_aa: CASSPQPERRNTEAFF

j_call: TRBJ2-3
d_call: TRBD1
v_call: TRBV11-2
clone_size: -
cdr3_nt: TGTGCCAGCAGCTTAGCCGGGGACAGGGTTAGAGATACGCAGTATTTT
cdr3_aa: CASSLAGDRVRDTQYF

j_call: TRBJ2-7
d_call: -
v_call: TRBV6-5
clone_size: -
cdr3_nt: TGTGCCAGCAGTTCTGGCAGGGGTGGGTCCTACGAGCAGTACTTC
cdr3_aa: CASSSGRGGSYEQYF

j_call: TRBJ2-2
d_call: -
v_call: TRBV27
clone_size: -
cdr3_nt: TGTGCCAGCAGTTTCGGGCAGGGGCTAAACACCGGGGAGCTGTTTTTT
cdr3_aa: CASSFGQGLNTGELFF

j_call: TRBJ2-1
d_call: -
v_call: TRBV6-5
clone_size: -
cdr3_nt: TGTGCCAGCAGTTACGCGTCTAGCGAGTACAATGAGCAGTTCTTC
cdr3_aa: CASSYASSEYNEQFF

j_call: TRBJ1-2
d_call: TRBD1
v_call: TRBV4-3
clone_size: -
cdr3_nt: TGCGCCAGCAGCCAACATTGGACAGGGCGAGGCTACACCTTC
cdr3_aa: CASSQHWTGRGYTF

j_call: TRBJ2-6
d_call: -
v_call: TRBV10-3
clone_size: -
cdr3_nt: TGTGCCATCAGTGGAACAGGGCAGAGCCAAACCTCTGGGGCCAACGTCCTGACTTTC
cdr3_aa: CAISGTGQSQTSGANVLTF

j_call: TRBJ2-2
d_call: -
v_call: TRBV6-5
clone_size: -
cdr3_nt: TGTGCCAGCAAGGGAGTTTTGGTCGGGGAGCTGTTTTTT
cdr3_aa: CASKGVLVGELFF

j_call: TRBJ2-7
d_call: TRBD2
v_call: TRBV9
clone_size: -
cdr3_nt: TGTGCCAGCAGCCCGGGGGGGACGGCCTACGAGCAGTACTTC
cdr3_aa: CASSPGGTAYEQYF

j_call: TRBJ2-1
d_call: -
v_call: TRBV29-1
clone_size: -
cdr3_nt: TGCAGCGTTGTTTCGGTACGGGGCTACAATGAGCAGTTCTTC
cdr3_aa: CSVVSVRGYNEQFF

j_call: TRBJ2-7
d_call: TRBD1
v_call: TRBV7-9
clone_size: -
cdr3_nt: TGTGCCAGCAGCTTAAATCAGTCACAGGGGAAGGAGTCCTACGAGCAGTACTTC
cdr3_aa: CASSLNQSQGKESYEQYF